This T cell receptor (beta chain) was recorded in a study of cytotoxic CD8 clonotypes in ibrutinib-treated CLL. Turning to the study itself: The patient breakdown showed around 10 relapsed/refractory and some 14 treatment-naive cases, with approximately 18 IGHV unmutated.

Germline V gives CDR1 SGHRS, CDR2 YFSETQ. Trimming removed 4 bases from V and 4 bases from J, with 11 bases in between. CDR3 size: 14 residues. The data were produced by immunoSEQ multiplex PCR, yet TCRdb's version contains in-frame clones alone and is incomplete. The sample lists some 50,000 clones, roughly three fifths seen once, with around 21% in the top ten. In regard to this clone: Its antigen remains unidentified.

Regarding the study as a whole: Under treatment, the uncommon public clonotypes either contracted or remained stable.

The sequence derives from a human donor with chronic lymphocytic leukemia. V is TRBV5-1 and J is TRBJ2-2; either TRBD1 or TRBD2 may fit D (5 bases each). The sequencing here drew on PBMCs, taken after 24 months of ibrutinib treatment. CDR3 coding DNA: TGCGCCAGCAGCGTCCGGGACCTCACCGGGGAGCTGTTTTTT. This gives the protein CASSVRDLTGELFF.